The 23 T cell receptor beta chains given below trace back to one sample, sequenced in a study of blood T cell repertoires in COVID-19. Sequencing used immunoSEQ multiplex PCR; TCRdb keeps in-frame clones, though not all of them. The sample has a few hundred thousand clones, roughly 88% seen once; the top ten hold approximately 2%. Sequencing input: PBMCs or T cells enriched from blood (not recorded which). These receptors were taken from a woman between 50 and 59 years old who had recovered from COVID-19.

CDR3 protein: CASSSPHGTGGLDTQYF. DNA of the CDR3: TGTGCCAGCAGTTCCCCGCACGGGACAGGGGGTTTAGATACGCAGTATTTT. This chain links TRBV28 with TRBJ2-3; 11 bases map to TRBD1. Germline V gene lookup returns CDR1 MDHEN and CDR2 SYDVKM. After removal of 4 bases from V and 5 bases from J, the junction contained 11 bases not matched to a gene. CDR3 length: 17 residues.

The V call is TRBV30, the J call TRBJ1-6; D might be TRBD1 (5 bases). Trimming pared 3 bases from V and 7 bases from J, leaving 7 bases between. There are 12 residues in the CDR3. Per the germline V gene, CDR1 is GTSNPN and CDR2 is SVGIG (reference sequence). The CDR3 DNA reads TGTGCCTGGAGCGGGGGGAATTCACCCCTCCACTTT. Amino acids: CAWSGGNSPLHF.

The rearrangement joins TRBV5-1 to TRBJ2-4, with TRBD2 matching 9 bases. Germline V gene lookup returns CDR1 SGHRS and CDR2 YFSETQ. V trimming: 0 bases; J trimming: 6 bases; junction bases outside the gene matches: 16. This CDR3 has 19 residues. CDR3 in amino acids: CASSLVPVRVAGERNIQYF. For the CDR3, the DNA is TGCGCCAGCAGCTTGGTCCCTGTGAGGGTAGCGGGAGAGAGAAACATTCAGTACTTC.

This clone has just one count. The V gene is TRBV10-3, the J gene TRBJ2-7; D is perhaps TRBD2 (6 bases). V was shortened by 3 bases and J by 2 bases, with 8 bases between the two germline ends. The CDR3 contains 13 residues. Germline V gives CDR1 ENHRY, CDR2 SYGVKD. DNA of the CDR3: TGTGCCATCAGTGACCGGAGGGCCTACGAGCAGTACTTC. Amino acids: CAISDRRAYEQYF.

The gene calls are TRBV19 and TRBJ1-4, with 7 bases matching TRBD1. The CDR3 totals 15 residues. Germline V gives CDR1 LNHDA, CDR2 SQIVND (reference sequence). The trim removed 8 bases at V and 7 bases at J, leaving 13 bases unmatched. In DNA form, the CDR3 reads TGTGCCAGTTCGACAGGGTCGTTTCGGTTTGAAAAACTGTTTTTT. As protein: CASSTGSFRFEKLFF.

The chain links TRBV10-1 to TRBJ2-7; 7 bases map to TRBD1. The V and J ends lost 9 bases and 0 bases, in that order; junction bases with no gene match: 11. In germline, CDR1 is WNHNN, CDR2 SYGVQD (reference sequence). The CDR3 is 15 residues long. The CDR3 is CASPPWDRSSYEQYF. Written as DNA, the CDR3 is TGCGCCAGTCCTCCGTGGGACAGAAGCTCCTACGAGCAGTACTTC.

This chain uses TRBV28 with TRBJ1-1; a weak D match, TRBD1 (5 bases). This CDR3 is built from 13 residues. CDR1 is MDHEN and CDR2 is SYDVKM in the germline V gene. The V gene lost 3 bases and the J gene lost 5 bases, with 10 bases spanning the gap. The DNA for the CDR3 is TGTGCCAGCAGTTTCTCAGGGCCAACTGAAGCTTTCTTT. The encoded protein is CASSFSGPTEAFF.

The V call is TRBV16, the J call TRBJ2-1, with 11 positions matching TRBD2. Germline CDR1 is KGHSY and CDR2 is FQNENV. The CDR3 loop spans 13 amino acids. Trimming at V came to 5 bases and at J to 6 bases, leaving 0 bases not matched to a gene. The DNA for the CDR3 is TGTGCCAGCAGCACTAGCGGGGGCAATGAGCAGTTCTTC. It yields the protein CASSTSGGNEQFF.

The V call is TRBV5-1, the J call TRBJ2-5, with 8 bases matching TRBD1. V trimming: 9 bases; J trimming: 1 base; junction bases outside the gene matches: 8. CDR1 is SGHRS and CDR2 is YFSETQ in the germline V gene. The CDR3 has 14 residues. The CDR3 loop is CATSIQGAQETQYF. CDR3 DNA: TGCGCCACCTCAATTCAGGGGGCCCAAGAGACCCAGTACTTC.

The chain is built from TRBV27 and TRBJ2-7, with 10 bases matching TRBD2. CDR3 size: 15 residues. In germline, CDR1 is MNHEY, CDR2 SMNVEV (reference sequence). Trimming at V came to 6 bases and at J to 3 bases, leaving 8 bases not matched to a gene. This chain's CDR3 is CASSSTTSGIYEQYF. In DNA form, the CDR3 reads TGTGCCAGCAGCTCGACAACTAGCGGGATCTACGAGCAGTACTTC.

The chain couples TRBV5-1 to TRBJ2-2; 9 bases agree with TRBD2. CDR1 is SGHRS and CDR2 is YFSETQ in the germline V gene. J lost 2 bases, V lost 0 bases, and 2 bases had no gene match. The CDR3 is 16 residues long. The CDR3 reads CASSLVLAGNTGELFF. CDR3 in DNA: TGCGCCAGCAGCTTGGTGCTAGCGGGAAACACCGGGGAGCTGTTTTTT.

In its sample, this clone was seen once. V is TRBV19 and J is TRBJ1-4; 8 bases are a match to TRBD1. Germline V gene lookup returns CDR1 LNHDA and CDR2 SQIVND (reference sequence). The V and J ends lost 5 bases and 6 bases, in that order; junction bases with no gene match: 8. The CDR3 covers 15 residues. The CDR3 DNA follows: TGTGCCAGTAGTGCTTACAGGGGGACTGATGAAAAACTGTTTTTT. The encoded protein is CASSAYRGTDEKLFF.

CDR3 sequence reads: CATSREVGRVREKLFF. CDR3 nucleotide sequence: TGTGCCACCAGCAGAGAGGTCGGCAGGGTCAGGGAAAAACTGTTTTTT. The chain recombines TRBV15 with TRBJ1-4; possible D gene TRBD1, 5 bases. This CDR3 is built from 16 residues. Germline lookup yields CDR1 LNHNV and CDR2 YYDKDF (reference sequence). V dropped 0 bases and J dropped 8 bases, with 16 bases sitting between them.

The chain uses TRBV7-9 and TRBJ2-7, with 7 bases lining up with TRBD1. Per the germline V gene, CDR1 is SEHNR and CDR2 is FQNEAQ (reference sequence). With 0 bases clipped from V and 2 bases from J, the junction kept 4 bases outside the gene matches. The CDR3 is 15 residues long. CDR3 in amino acids: CASSLAPQGAYEQYF. In DNA form, the CDR3 reads TGTGCCAGCAGCTTAGCGCCTCAGGGGGCCTACGAGCAGTACTTC. The full variable domain, completed using reference TRBV7-9 and TRBJ2-7, is DTGVSQNPRHKITKRGQNVTFRCDPISEHNRLYWYRQTLGQGPEFLTYFQNEAQLEKSRLLSDRFSAERPKGSFSTLEIQRTEQGDSAMYLCASSLAPQGAYEQYFGPGTRLTVT.

Comment on this clone: Other DNA sequences from this sample encode an identical CDR3 as well. The DNA for the CDR3 is TGCGCCAGCAGCTTCAGGGGGGCAACTAATGAAAAACTGTTTTTT. Its translation is CASSFRGATNEKLFF. The rearrangement uses TRBV5-1 and TRBJ1-4; 7 nucleotides line up with TRBD1. The CDR3 has 15 residues. J was trimmed by 0 bases and V by 2 bases; bases with no gene match: 1. From germline, CDR1 is SGHRS and CDR2 YFSETQ.

J is TRBJ2-1 and V is TRBV2; tentative D call: TRBD2 (5 bases). The CDR3 has 14 residues. CDR1 and CDR2 from the germline V gene are SNHLY and FYNNEI. V shed 2 bases and J shed 7 bases, with 12 bases lying between them. DNA of the CDR3: TGTGCCAGCAGTGAATATCGGACTCGAAATGAGCAGTTCTTC. Translation gives CASSEYRTRNEQFF.

The chain joins TRBV27 to TRBJ2-7; 9 bases fit TRBD1. Germline V CDR1 and CDR2: MNHEY, SMNVEV (reference sequence). V dropped 5 bases and J dropped 1; count of bases not matched to a gene: 12. The CDR3 totals 17 residues. CDR3 sequence reads: CASSNSEPGQGSYEQYF. For the CDR3, the DNA is TGTGCCAGCAGTAATTCGGAACCGGGACAGGGATCCTACGAGCAGTACTTC.

The V call is TRBV7-6, the J call TRBJ2-2; 8 bases are shared with TRBD2. CDR1 SGHVS and CDR2 FNYEAQ come from the germline V gene. CDR3 length equals 17 residues. V gave up 5 bases and J gave up 1 base; unmatched junction bases: 9. The CDR3 sequence is CASSRSPGGLNTGELFF. The CDR3 coding sequence is TGTGCCAGCAGCCGAAGCCCGGGGGGGCTGAACACCGGGGAGCTGTTTTTT.

This chain links TRBV19 with TRBJ2-1, with no clear D. The CDR3 contains 14 residues. Trimming removed 0 bases at V and 10 bases at J, with 13 bases between. Per germline, CDR1 LNHDA and CDR2 SQIVND (reference sequence). The CDR3 DNA reads as TGTGCCAGTAGTATAGATTGGGCTGGTAAAGAGCAGTTCTTC. Its translation: CASSIDWAGKEQFF.

This chain uses TRBV6-1 with TRBJ1-2, with 9 bases identical to TRBD1. Germline CDR1 MNHNS, CDR2 SASEGT. This CDR3 comprises 12 residues. Unmatched junction bases numbered 2, after V lost 8 bases and J lost 4 bases. The DNA for the CDR3 is TGTGCCAGCTCGGGACAGGGCTATGGCTACACCTTC. Protein product: CASSGQGYGYTF.

The chain is built from TRBV27 and TRBJ2-7; the D gene is possibly TRBD2 (6 bases). Trimming cost V 7 bases and J 0 bases, with 13 bases left between them. The CDR3 contains 14 residues. Germline V gives CDR1 MNHEY, CDR2 SMNVEV (reference sequence). The CDR3 sequence is CASTASGSSYEQYF. In DNA form, the CDR3 reads TGTGCCAGCACCGCGTCCGGGAGCTCCTACGAGCAGTACTTC.

This clone was counted at least ten times. The genes are TRBV28 and TRBJ2-7; tentatively, D is TRBD2 (5 bases). From germline, CDR1 is MDHEN and CDR2 SYDVKM. Trimming took 7 bases from V and 0 from J, leaving 13 bases between them. This CDR3 is 14 amino acids long. The CDR3 bases are TGTGCCAGCATAAAAGATGCGGGCTCCTACGAGCAGTACTTC. It encodes CASIKDAGSYEQYF. The whole variable domain, filled in from reference TRBV28 and TRBJ2-7, reads DVKVTQSSRYLVKRTGEKVFLECVQDMDHENMFWYRQDPGLGLRLIYFSYDVKMKEKGDIPEGYSVSREKKERFSLILESASTNQTSMYLCASIKDAGSYEQYFGPGTRLTVT.

The V and J genes are TRBV2 and TRBJ2-7; a possible D gene is TRBD1 (7 bases). Germline CDR1 and CDR2: SNHLY and FYNNEI. The germline V and J ends were trimmed by 11 bases and 2 bases, with 16 bases remaining between them. The CDR3 runs to 13 residues. CDR3 sequence reads: CAGGGLRAYEQYF. The CDR3 DNA is TGTGCCGGAGGGGGCTTGAGGGCCTACGAGCAGTACTTC.